The clone carrying this T cell receptor (beta chain) has only a few counts. Its antigen is undetermined. This CDR3 contains 13 residues. V lost 4 bases and J 0 bases, leaving 6 bases between the germline ends. Germline V lookup: CDR1 SNHLY, CDR2 FYNNEI. The sample's treatment: roughly ten-day PBMC culture with coronavirus spike peptide pools or control peptides (ViraFEST assay). Days 3 and 7 saw half the medium swapped for fresh IL-2 medium. Cultured CD4+ T cell DNA underwent sequencing with the Oncomine TCR Beta short-read assay. TCRdb passed the PCR reads through MiXCR, listing each CDR3 protein once. The sample shows about 3,600 distinct CDR3 sequences, about 40% of them seen only once. This sample was included in a study of vaccination and CD4 T cells after COVID-19. Study-level points and caveats: Median numbers of SARS-CoV-2-reactive clonotypes increased from roughly 19 to 38 (not a significant change).

The sample was CD4+ T cells from blood, cultured in vitro. This clonotype was obtained from a human donor who had recovered from COVID-19. The chain recombines TRBV2 with TRBJ1-1; maybe TRBD1 (5 bases). The CDR3 region has the DNA TGTGCCAGCAGTGTGGGGCTGAACACTGAAGCTTTCTTT. Its protein product is CASSVGLNTEAFF.